This TCR beta chain was retrieved from a study of neurological immune-mediated disorders. Overall study findings and caveats: The expanded clones of different subjects shared no CDR3 amino acid sequences (suggesting private repertoires in all groups).

The CDR3 consists of 15 residues. V dropped 5 bases and J dropped 0; count of bases not matched to a gene: 6. The cDNA was generated by 5'RACE with 10-nucleotide random UMIs. TCRdb processed the 5' RACE reads anew with MiXCR; each CDR3 protein has one entry. The data hold approximately 85,000 distinct CDR3 sequences, with around 13% observed a single time. This clonotype came up many times. Its antigen remains unidentified. Time point denoted: longitudinal time-point 2. The source is a female donor with HTLV-1-associated myelopathy (HAM/TSP). The gene calls are TRBV12-3 or TRBV12-4 and TRBJ2-7; TRBD1 aligns across 8 bases. What was sequenced was PBMCs. The CDR3 DNA sequence: TGTGCCAGCAGTCTAAGGGACAGGAGCTCCTACGAGCAGTACTTC. It is translated as CASSLRDRSSYEQYF.